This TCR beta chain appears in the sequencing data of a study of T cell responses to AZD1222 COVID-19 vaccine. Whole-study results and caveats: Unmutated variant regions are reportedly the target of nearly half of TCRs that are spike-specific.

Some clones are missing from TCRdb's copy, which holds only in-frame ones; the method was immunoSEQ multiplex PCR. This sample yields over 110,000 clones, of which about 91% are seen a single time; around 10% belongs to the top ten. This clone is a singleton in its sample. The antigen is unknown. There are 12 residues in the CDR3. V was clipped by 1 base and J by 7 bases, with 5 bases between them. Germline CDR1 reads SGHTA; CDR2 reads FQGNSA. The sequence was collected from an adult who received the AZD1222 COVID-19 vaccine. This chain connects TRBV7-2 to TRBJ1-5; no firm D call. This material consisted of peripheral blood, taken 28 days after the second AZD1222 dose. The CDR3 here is CASSLGGQPQHF. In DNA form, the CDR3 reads TGTGCCAGCAGCTTAGGAGGCCAGCCCCAGCATTTT. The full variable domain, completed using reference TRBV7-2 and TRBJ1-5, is GAGVSQSPSNKVTEKGKDVELRCDPISGHTALYWYRQSLGQGLEFLIYFQGNSAPDKSGLPSDRFSAERTGGSVSTLTIQRTQQEDSAVYLCASSLGGQPQHFGDGTRLSIL.